This is a list of T cell receptor beta chains from one sample in a study of cytomegalovirus exposure and HLA in healthy donors. Sequenced by immunoSEQ multiplex PCR; TCRdb stores in-frame clones only, minus some. The sample carries some 120,000 clones, about 74% recorded once. The sample was PBMCs. These TCRs come from a woman aged 50 to 65 in good health and CMV-seropositive. Both conserved end residues are part of each CDR3.

cdr3_aa j_call v_call
CASSQLPERPADGYTF TRBJ1-2 TRBV4-2
CASGLVRGRGNTIYF TRBJ1-3 TRBV12-5
CASSLTRSDTEAFF TRBJ1-1 TRBV5-4
CASSLIDEQYF TRBJ2-7 TRBV5-5
CASTEWPIGGEKLFF TRBJ1-4 TRBV19
CASSSDKQLNQPQHF TRBJ1-5 TRBV27
CASSPAGQGGNSPLHF TRBJ1-6 TRBV18
CASSFAHRGEQFF TRBJ2-1 TRBV5-4
CASSWGDTNEKLFF TRBJ1-4 TRBV19
CASTTTGNTEAFF TRBJ1-1 TRBV19
CASSRVAGRETQYF TRBJ2-5 TRBV7-2
CASSPQRPRNTGELFF TRBJ2-2 TRBV7-9
CASSLSGASNEKLFF TRBJ1-4 TRBV13
CASSLYEAGPNEKLFF TRBJ1-4 TRBV5-4
CASSPLGGEDTEAFF TRBJ1-1 TRBV9
CASNPPYSEAFF TRBJ1-1 TRBV6-5
CASSPKGQQPQHF TRBJ1-5 TRBV27
CSVEHRENTEAFF TRBJ1-1 TRBV29-1
CASSLSTGHGEQYF TRBJ2-7 TRBV4-3
CASSEAGGSIYGYTF TRBJ1-2 TRBV25-1
CASSEMAQGFPQETQYF TRBJ2-5 TRBV6-1
CASVPTGGFSEAFF TRBJ1-1 TRBV4-2
CASSRLGATRFSSYNEQFF TRBJ2-1 TRBV4-1